This TCR beta chain was recovered during a study of blood T cell repertoires in COVID-19. The overall study: The United States, Italy and Spain provided the acute and convalescent COVID-19 samples. T cells, B-cell-depleted T cells, or PBMCs supplied cDNA or gDNA.

Per the original methods: Estimation of nucleated cell counts was performed using reference gene primer amplification. Sequencing used immunoSEQ multiplex PCR; TCRdb keeps in-frame clones, though not all of them. D and trimming were read from the DNA, whereas the V and J calls and clone size are those reported in that table. This sample yields some 57,000 clones, of which 91% are seen a single time; about 6% belongs to the top ten. Germline CDR1 is SGHDN and CDR2 is FVKESK. The CDR3 length is 16 residues. The V and J ends lost 1 base and 2 bases respectively, with 11 bases between them. The source is a man aged 45-65 years with active COVID-19. Sequenced material: peripheral blood. The V gene is TRBV14, the J gene TRBJ2-2; D perhaps matches TRBD2 (5 bases). The DNA of the CDR3 is TGTGCCAGCAGCCAAGTTGCGGGCTTTAACACCGGGGAGCTGTTTTTT. Translating it yields CASSQVAGFNTGELFF.